The next 28 T cell receptor beta chains were all read from a single sample in a study of T-cell reconstitution after alpha-beta-depleted transplantation in children. The TCRbeta library was prepared with unique molecular identifiers. TCRdb re-analysed the PCR reads in MiXCR, keeping a single row per CDR3 protein. The top ten hold approximately 1.1% of the sample, which has 640,000 or so distinct CDR3 sequences, roughly 15% seen once. The sample consisted of PBMCs from the stem cell graft donor, taken from the stem cell graft. These receptors were collected from a human donor who donated a stem cell graft to a child with acute myeloid leukemia.

The table lists this clonotype with a few counts. The chain recombines TRBV5-1 with TRBJ1-5; D might be TRBD1 (5 bases). The CDR3 runs 15 residues. Between the trimmed V and J ends, which lost 4 bases and 5 bases, there was a span of 16 bases. CDR1 and CDR2 from the germline V gene are SGHRS and YFSETQ. The CDR3 spells CASSPQEWGYQPQHF. The DNA for the CDR3 is TGCGCCAGCAGCCCCCAGGAGTGGGGGTATCAGCCCCAGCATTTT.

This clonotype was picked up a small number of times. V is TRBV29-1 and J is TRBJ2-2; perhaps D is TRBD1 or TRBD2 (6 bases each). This CDR3 is 14 amino acids long. V lost 4 bases, J lost 3 bases, and 12 bases lay in between. Germline V gives CDR1 SQVTM, CDR2 ANQGSEA. CDR3: CSVGGGRDTGELFF. The DNA for the CDR3 is TGCAGCGTTGGTGGGGGGCGCGACACCGGGGAGCTGTTTTTT.

This clonotype occurred a few times. V is TRBV24-1 and J is TRBJ2-1; TRBD1 or TRBD2 may be the D gene (5 bases each). This CDR3 is built from 15 residues. Trimming left V 0 bases short and J 8 bases short, with 13 bases between. CDR1 is KGHDR, CDR2 SFDVKD, per germline. DNA for the CDR3: TGTGCCACCAGTGATTTGCAGACAGCCGGGGATGAGCAGTTCTTC. Translating gives CATSDLQTAGDEQFF.

Ten or more counts support this clonotype. The V call is TRBV20-1, the J call TRBJ1-1; D not certain. V was trimmed by 0 bases and J by 7 bases, leaving 12 bases between them. The CDR3 sequence is 13 residues long. The germline V gene encodes CDR1 DFQATT and CDR2 SNEGSKA (reference sequence). CDR3 residues: CSARDVQKHEAFF. The DNA for the CDR3 is TGCAGTGCTAGAGATGTCCAGAAGCATGAAGCTTTCTTT.

The rearrangement links TRBV12-3 or TRBV12-4 to TRBJ2-2; a weak D match, TRBD2 (6 bases). Trimming took 3 bases from V and 7 from J, leaving 15 bases between them. The CDR3 sequence is 15 residues long. The DNA for the CDR3 is TGTGCCAGCAGTTTGACATCTCGGAGGGGCGGGGAGCTGTTTTTT. Its protein product is CASSLTSRRGGELFF.

This clonotype came up many times. The V call is TRBV20-1, the J call TRBJ1-2; 9 bases match TRBD1. CDR3 length equals 15 residues. Germline V CDR1 and CDR2: DFQATT, SNEGSKA (reference sequence). Unmatched junction bases numbered 9, after V lost 1 base and J lost 6 bases. The CDR3 loop reads CSARAAGTGSDGYTF. The CDR3 DNA follows: TGCAGTGCTAGAGCCGCCGGGACAGGGTCTGATGGCTACACCTTC.

This chain joins TRBV7-9 and TRBJ2-7, with 10 bases matching TRBD1. Germline CDR1 is SEHNR and CDR2 is FQNEAQ (reference sequence). The CDR3 spans 14 residues. V trimming: 0 bases; J trimming: 7 bases; junction bases outside the gene matches: 3. The CDR3 reads CASSLAGTGEEQYF. The CDR3 coding sequence is TGTGCCAGCAGCTTAGCAGGGACAGGGGAAGAGCAGTACTTC.

This clonotype was counted a few times. The chain joins TRBV27 to TRBJ1-2; D is perhaps TRBD1 (6 bases). Germline loops: CDR1 MNHEY, CDR2 SMNVEV (reference sequence). V gave up 4 bases and J gave up 8 bases, with 17 bases separating them. The CDR3 has 14 residues. Here the CDR3 reads CASSYSTGLGGYTF. For the CDR3, the DNA is TGTGCCAGCAGTTACTCCACAGGGTTGGGCGGCTACACCTTC.

There are many counts of this clonotype. The chain combines TRBV7-2 with TRBJ2-7, with TRBD1 as a possible D gene (6 bases). The length of the CDR3 is 14 residues. V lost 5 bases and J lost 3, with 14 bases in between. Germline CDR1 SGHTA, CDR2 FQGNSA. CDR3 in DNA: TGTGCCAGCAGCCTAAGGACAGCTCACTACGAGCAGTACTTC. Protein: CASSLRTAHYEQYF.

This clonotype has only a few counts. The chain couples TRBV12-3 or TRBV12-4 to TRBJ2-3; 10 nucleotides align to TRBD1. This CDR3 has 16 residues. Trimming cost V 3 bases and J 4 bases; bases outside gene matches: 7. The CDR3, as DNA: TGTGCCAGCAGTTTGGGACAGGGGATAGCCCCAGATACGCAGTATTTT. The encoded protein is CASSLGQGIAPDTQYF.

The CDR3 DNA sequence: TGTGCCAGCAGTTGGGGGTATATGGGGGTGAGGACTGAAGCTTTCTTT. Residues: CASSWGYMGVRTEAFF. The chain employs TRBV12-3 or TRBV12-4 and TRBJ1-1; tentatively, D is TRBD1 (5 bases). This CDR3 comprises 16 residues. V lost 4 bases and J 5 bases, leaving 20 bases between the germline ends.

Comment on this clonotype: The junction departs from germline at one end; a sequencing error may be responsible. The gene calls are TRBV11-2 and TRBJ2-1; no definite D call. CDR3 size: 16 residues. Germline CDR1 reads SGHAT; CDR2 reads FQNNGV. The CDR3 coding sequence is TGTGCCAGCAGCTTAGGGGCCAGGTCTTCCTACAATGAGCAGATCTTC. Its translation is CASSLGARSSYNEQIF. Using reference TRBV11-2 and TRBJ2-1 for the parts outside the CDR3, the full variable domain is EAGVAQSPRYKIIEKRQSVAFWCNPISGHATLYWYQQILGQGPKLLIQFQNNGVVDDSQLPKDRFSAERLKGVDSTLKIQPAKLEDSAVYLCASSLGARSSYNEQIFGPGTRLTVL.

This clonotype was detected ten times or more. The V call is TRBV20-1, the J call TRBJ2-7, with a weak D call TRBD1 (6 bases). Germline CDR1 reads DFQATT; CDR2 reads SNEGSKA (reference sequence). The ends were cut back, 3 bases at V and 3 bases at J, with 15 bases in the middle. The CDR3 length is 14 residues. The CDR3 nucleotides are TGCAGTGCTAGTGATCGTACAGGGAGCTACGAGCAGTACGTC. Its translation is CSASDRTGSYEQYV.

This clonotype came up many times. The chain is built from TRBV12-3 or TRBV12-4 and TRBJ2-5; 9 positions match TRBD2. The ends lost 2 bases at V and 5 bases at J; junction bases unmatched: 15. The CDR3 consists of 18 residues. CDR3 coding DNA: TGTGCCAGCAGTTTACGGGTAGCGGGAGCCAACATTCGGGAGACCCAGTACTTC. Amino acids: CASSLRVAGANIRETQYF.

The rearrangement links TRBV24-1 to TRBJ2-7; perhaps TRBD1 as D (8 bases). CDR1 is KGHDR, CDR2 SFDVKD, per germline. V gave up 2 bases and J gave up 6 bases, with 19 bases separating them. The CDR3 is 16 residues long. The CDR3 reads CATSDSHRGGFCEQYV. As DNA, the CDR3 is TGTGCCACCAGTGATTCGCACAGGGGGGGTTTCTGCGAGCAGTACGTC.

This clonotype was picked up many times. The V and J genes are TRBV20-1 and TRBJ1-6; D call uncertain. The germline gives CDR1 DFQATT, CDR2 SNEGSKA (reference sequence). There are 17 residues in the CDR3. V lost 3 bases to trimming and J lost 8 bases, with 23 bases between them. CDR3 nucleotide sequence: TGCAGTGCTAGTTCGTGGACCGCTAGCCGGGAGGATTCACCCCTCCACTTT. Its translation: CSASSWTASREDSPLHF.

The chain joins TRBV7-6 to TRBJ2-7; D uncertain. This CDR3 contains 13 residues. V was trimmed by 1 base and J by 5 bases, leaving 9 bases between them. Germline assignment: CDR1 SGHVS and CDR2 FNYEAQ. The CDR3 DNA reads TGTGCCAGCAGCTTAGGTAGGCGCGACGAGCAGTACTTC. Translating gives CASSLGRRDEQYF.

This clonotype was seen at least ten times. This chain uses TRBV20-1 with TRBJ2-1, with a possible D match to TRBD2 (6 bases). The CDR3 sequence is 14 residues long. The V and J ends lost 5 bases and 8 bases respectively, with 19 bases between them. Germline V gene data show CDR1 as DFQATT and CDR2 as SNEGSKA (reference sequence). CDR3 sequence reads: CSAQTSPLVDEQFF. The DNA for the CDR3 is TGCAGTGCTCAGACTAGTCCCCTGGTCGATGAGCAGTTCTTC.

The chain joins TRBV12-3 or TRBV12-4 to TRBJ1-2, with 7 bases fitting TRBD1. Germline trimming cut 6 bases from V and 1 base from J; bases unmatched to any gene: 5. The CDR3 sequence is 14 residues long. The CDR3 region has the DNA TGTGCCAGCAGGGCAGGGACAGTTAACTATGGCTACACCTTC. Translation: CASRAGTVNYGYTF.

At least ten counts were recorded for this clonotype. The chain joins TRBV29-1 to TRBJ1-2; tentatively, D is TRBD1 (6 bases). Germline CDR1 is SQVTM and CDR2 is ANQGSEA. The CDR3 is 13 residues long. Trimming pared 1 base from V and 4 bases from J, leaving 10 bases between. The CDR3 coding sequence is TGCAGCGTTGAAGGGGGGCAACCCTATGGCTACACCTTC. Translating gives CSVEGGQPYGYTF.

The CDR3 sequence: CSVVATGGRGSYEQYF. The CDR3 region has the DNA TGCAGCGTTGTGGCGACAGGGGGCAGGGGCTCCTACGAGCAGTACTTC. The chain employs TRBV29-1 and TRBJ2-7, with 10 bases identical to TRBD1. V gave up 4 bases and J gave up 0 bases; unmatched junction bases: 9. Germline V gene lookup returns CDR1 SQVTM and CDR2 ANQGSEA. This CDR3 is built from 16 residues.

The chain uses TRBV20-1 and TRBJ1-5; TRBD1 matches 9 bases. J gave up 5 bases and V 3 bases, and 14 bases lay outside the gene matches. This CDR3 spans 17 amino acids. CDR1 DFQATT and CDR2 SNEGSKA come from the germline V gene (reference sequence). DNA of the CDR3: TGCAGTGCTAGGGACAGGGGAGGGGCAGGAAAAGATCAGCCCCAGCATTTT. Encoded protein: CSARDRGGAGKDQPQHF.

The CDR3 sequence is CATRGGTGTDTQYF. The CDR3, as DNA: TGTGCCACCCGGGGGGGCACAGGCACAGATACGCAGTATTTT. The V call is TRBV10-3, the J call TRBJ2-3; 8 bases are shared with TRBD2. The ends lost 10 bases at V and 1 base at J; junction bases unmatched: 7. Germline CDR1 and CDR2: ENHRY and SYGVKD. This CDR3 comprises 14 residues.

Comments on this clonotype: Possible read error: a much larger clone is one base away. DNA for the CDR3: TGCAGCGTTGTAGGGGGGGTTGATATGAACACTGAAGCTTTCTTT. It specifies CSVVGGVDMNTEAFF. V is TRBV29-1 and J is TRBJ1-1; the D gene is possibly TRBD1 (6 bases). Germline CDR1 is SQVTM and CDR2 is ANQGSEA. The CDR3 is 15 residues long. V shed 4 bases and J shed 0 bases, with 15 bases lying between them.

The chain is built from TRBV20-1 and TRBJ2-7, with D maybe TRBD1 (8 bases). The CDR3 totals 17 residues. CDR1 is DFQATT, CDR2 SNEGSKA, per germline (reference sequence). The CDR3 is CCASGNRYRGNPYEQYV. The CDR3 bases are TGCTGTGCTAGCGGTAATCGTTACAGGGGGAACCCCTACGAGCAGTACGTC.

This clonotype came up many times. The gene calls are TRBV27 and TRBJ2-6; D is uncertain. The germline V and J ends were trimmed by 1 base and 1 base, with 2 bases remaining between them. The germline gives CDR1 MNHEY, CDR2 SMNVEV (reference sequence). There are 14 residues in the CDR3. CDR3 protein: CASSLLSGANVLTF. CDR3 sequence (DNA): TGTGCCAGCAGTTTATTGTCTGGGGCCAACGTCCTGACTTTC.

This clonotype came up many times. The chain is built from TRBV20-1 and TRBJ2-7, with 12 bases that match TRBD1. This CDR3 contains 15 residues. Germline V CDR1 and CDR2: DFQATT, SNEGSKA (reference sequence). Unmatched junction bases numbered 7, after V lost 0 bases and J lost 7 bases. The CDR3 DNA reads TGCAGTGCTAGAGAACGGGACAGGGGGCTGGAAGAGCAGTACTTC. Translating gives CSARERDRGLEEQYF.

This clonotype was observed at least ten times. The rearrangement links TRBV20-1 to TRBJ2-3, with D maybe TRBD1 (7 bases). Germline CDR1 and CDR2: DFQATT and SNEGSKA (reference sequence). The V end was cut by 7 bases, the J end by 3 bases, with 17 bases between. The CDR3 covers 14 residues. The CDR3 DNA is TGCAGTGGCAGGGGGGAACTGGGGACAGATACGCAGTATTTT. Its translation: CSGRGELGTDTQYF.